These T cell receptor beta chains were read from a single sample in a study of shared clonotypes between healthy human individuals. Assay used: immunoSEQ multiplex PCR; TCRdb lists only in-frame clones, some missing. The repertoire holds more than 2 million clones, with 95% as singletons. Sequenced sample: naive CD4+ T cells sorted from blood. The receptor set was obtained from a young man in good health. Both conserved end residues are part of each CDR3. The order of the fields is clone size, V gene, J gene, D gene, CDR3 protein, CDR3 DNA. The D gene is left open where the match is weak. A row's size may be missing; if present it is once, few, many or a size class.

NA	TRBV6-5	TRBJ2-7	NA	CASSSPGPTYEQYF	TGTGCCAGCAGTTCCCCCGGACCCACCTACGAGCAGTACTTC
NA	TRBV6-1	TRBJ1-1	TRBD1	CASSPEWTGRTEAFF	TGTGCCAGCAGCCCCGAATGGACAGGGAGAACTGAAGCTTTCTTT
NA	TRBV11-2	TRBJ2-2	NA	CASSLRLSGTGELFF	TGTGCCAGCAGCTTACGTCTGAGCGGGACCGGGGAGCTGTTTTTT
NA	TRBV28	TRBJ1-2	NA	CASTQGRTYGYTF	TGTGCCAGCACCCAGGGGAGAACTTATGGCTACACCTTC
once	TRBV5-1	TRBJ2-2	TRBD1	CASSLEDRDTGELFF	TGCGCCAGCAGCTTGGAGGACAGGGACACCGGGGAGCTGTTTTTT
NA	TRBV11-2	TRBJ2-3	TRBD2	CASSTSGGPVDTQYF	TGTGCCAGCAGCACTAGCGGGGGGCCAGTAGATACGCAGTATTTT
NA	TRBV21-1	TRBJ1-1	NA	CASRSVGGSTEAFF	TGTGCCAGCAGAAGCGTCGGGGGGAGCACTGAAGCTTTCTTT
NA	TRBV6-5	TRBJ2-5	NA	CASSANQETQYF	TGTGCCAGCAGTGCCAATCAAGAGACCCAGTACTTC
NA	TRBV19	TRBJ1-1	NA	CASTRMGHTEAFF	TGTGCCAGTACAAGGATGGGGCACACTGAAGCTTTCTTT
NA	TRBV2	TRBJ2-7	TRBD1	CASSEQGAHEQYF	TGTGCCAGCAGTGAACAGGGGGCCCACGAGCAGTACTTC
NA	TRBV9	TRBJ2-1	TRBD2	CASSASLAGVGEQFF	TGTGCCAGCAGCGCGTCCCTAGCGGGAGTTGGTGAGCAGTTCTTC
NA	TRBV2	TRBJ1-2	NA	CASSEESGTNYGYTF	TGTGCCAGCAGCGAAGAGTCCGGCACTAACTATGGCTACACCTTC
NA	TRBV27	TRBJ1-4	NA	CASGGTTEKLFF	TGTGCCAGCGGGGGTACAACGGAAAAACTGTTTTTT
NA	TRBV18	TRBJ1-1	TRBD1	CASSIRLGTGMNTEAFF	TGTGCCAGCTCAATAAGGCTCGGGACAGGAATGAACACTGAAGCTTTCTTT
NA	TRBV6-5	TRBJ1-1	NA	CASSSTGTEAFF	TGTGCCAGCAGCTCGACCGGCACTGAAGCTTTCTTT
NA	TRBV15	TRBJ1-5	NA	CATSRELSNQPQHF	TGTGCCACCAGCAGAGAATTGAGCAATCAGCCCCAGCATTTT
NA	TRBV5-6	TRBJ2-7	NA	CASSPTEGYEQYF	TGTGCCAGCAGCCCGACAGAGGGCTACGAGCAGTACTTC